Following are 21 T cell receptor beta chains from one sample sequenced in a study of blood T cell repertoires in COVID-19. Assay: immunoSEQ multiplex PCR; the TCRdb copy retains only in-frame clones and omits some. The table records 45,000 to 55,000 clones, over 75% of them present only once. Sequences were obtained from peripheral blood. Receptors were obtained from a human donor in a cohort sampled during active COVID-19.

The rearrangement uses TRBV3-1 (or the pseudogene TRBV3-2) and TRBJ1-6; the match to TRBD1 covers 7 bases. The ends lost 6 bases at V and 6 bases at J; junction bases unmatched: 8. The CDR3 has 15 residues. The germline V gene has CDR1 LGHDT and CDR2 YNNKEL (reference sequence). The CDR3 coding sequence is TGTGCCAGCAGAACGACAGGGAATATTAATTCACCCCTCCACTTT. Protein: CASRTTGNINSPLHF.

V usage is TRBV18 and J usage is TRBJ2-4; 11 bases fit TRBD2. Germline V gives CDR1 KGHSH, CDR2 LQKENI. The CDR3 is made up of 16 amino acids. Germline trimming cut 0 bases from V and 8 bases from J; bases unmatched to any gene: 6. CDR3 in amino acids: CASSPPTSGMGDIQYF. DNA of the CDR3: TGTGCCAGCTCACCACCGACTAGCGGGATGGGGGACATTCAGTACTTC.

This CDR3 is CASSVRQGGETQYF. The DNA for the CDR3 is TGTGCCAGCAGCGTGAGACAGGGGGGAGAGACCCAGTACTTC. The chain links TRBV9 to TRBJ2-5; 9 positions agree with TRBD1. Germline CDR1 and CDR2: SGDLS and YYNGEE. The CDR3 loop spans 14 amino acids. V was clipped by 2 bases and J by 4 bases; unmatched bases: 3.

V usage is TRBV5-4 and J usage is TRBJ1-2, with 7 bases identical to TRBD1. This CDR3 is built from 15 residues. Unmatched junction bases numbered 11, after V lost 4 bases and J lost 5 bases. CDR1 is SGHNT, CDR2 YYREEE, per germline (reference sequence). Here the CDR3 reads CASSLQGIGGYGYTF. The CDR3 DNA follows: TGTGCCAGCAGCCTACAGGGGATTGGGGGATATGGCTACACCTTC.

The chain uses TRBV18 and TRBJ1-1, with D maybe TRBD1 (5 bases). The CDR3 has 12 residues. V was cut by 6 bases and J by 9 bases, with 14 bases left in between. Germline V gene lookup returns CDR1 KGHSH and CDR2 LQKENI. The CDR3 is CASSGGGLKAFF. The CDR3 DNA follows: TGTGCCAGCTCTGGGGGGGGACTCAAAGCTTTCTTT.

The chain joins TRBV4-1 to TRBJ2-5; 12 nucleotides match TRBD2. J lost 4 bases, V lost 1 base, and 13 bases had no gene match. Germline V lookup: CDR1 MGHRA, CDR2 YSYEKL. The CDR3 sequence is 19 residues long. This CDR3 is CASSQAPASGRGVRETQYF. Written as DNA, the CDR3 is TGCGCCAGCAGCCAAGCACCGGCTAGCGGGAGGGGGGTCCGAGAGACCCAGTACTTC.

This chain uses TRBV3-1 (or the pseudogene TRBV3-2) with TRBJ2-7; D unresolved. The germline gives CDR1 LGHDT, CDR2 YNNKEL (reference sequence). The CDR3 is 14 residues long. V was shortened by 2 bases and J by 0 bases, with 8 bases between the two germline ends. CDR3 DNA sequence: TGTGCCAGCAGCCAATCGATTAGCTCCTACGAGCAGTACTTC. Translating gives CASSQSISSYEQYF.

The V gene is TRBV21-1, the J gene TRBJ2-1; the table's D call, TRBD2, has no DNA check behind it. TRBV21-1 is termed a pseudogene. The CDR3 contains 20 residues. The CDR3 coding sequence is TGTGCCAGCAGCAAAATGGGGGGACTAGCGGGAGCTGTTTCATCGAATGAGCAGTTCTTC. This codes for CASSKMGGLAGAVSSNEQFF.

J is TRBJ1-3 and V is TRBV24-1; D uncertain. The CDR3 extends over 15 amino acids. The germline gives CDR1 KGHDR, CDR2 SFDVKD. Trimming cost V 5 bases and J 0 bases, with 10 bases left between them. CDR3 bases: TGTGCCACCAGTGGTCGGGGTAGCTCTGGAAACACCATATATTTT. It encodes CATSGRGSSGNTIYF.

This rearrangement joins TRBV9 to TRBJ2-3; 9 nucleotides line up with TRBD2. The CDR3 runs to 15 residues. Per the germline V gene, CDR1 is SGDLS and CDR2 is YYNGEE. V lost 3 bases, J lost 4 bases, and 6 bases stayed unmatched. The CDR3: CASSAVAGVADTQYF. The CDR3 DNA sequence: TGTGCCAGCAGCGCCGTAGCGGGAGTGGCAGATACGCAGTATTTT.

This chain uses TRBV5-1 with TRBJ1-1; D might be TRBD1 (5 bases). This CDR3 is 14 amino acids long. Trimming cost V 0 bases and J 4 bases, with 10 bases left between them. Germline V gives CDR1 SGHRS, CDR2 YFSETQ. This CDR3 is CASSLVGRATEAFF. The CDR3 DNA follows: TGCGCCAGCAGCTTGGTTGGCAGGGCCACTGAAGCTTTCTTT.

CDR3 DNA: TGCGCCAGCAGCCAAATGTATGCGGGACGGGCCAAAAACATTCAGTACTTC. This translates into CASSQMYAGRAKNIQYF. The rearrangement joins TRBV4-1 to TRBJ2-4, with D tentatively TRBD2 (6 bases). Germline V gives CDR1 MGHRA, CDR2 YSYEKL. This CDR3 spans 17 amino acids. Between the trimmed V and J ends, which lost 2 bases and 1 base, there was a span of 15 bases.

The CDR3 DNA reads TGTGCCAGCAGCTTAGCGTTAGACACAGCCAAAAACATTCAGTACTTC. The encoded protein is CASSLALDTAKNIQYF. The genes are TRBV7-9 and TRBJ2-4; D is ambiguous. Germline loops: CDR1 SEHNR, CDR2 FQNEAQ (reference sequence). The CDR3 consists of 16 residues. Trimming left V 0 bases short and J 0 bases short, with 9 bases between.

This clone occurred a few times. CDR3: CASSPSGSPSSYEQYF. The CDR3 DNA is TGTGCCAGCTCACCCTCGGGATCCCCCAGCTCCTACGAGCAGTACTTC. The chain uses TRBV18 and TRBJ2-7, with D maybe TRBD2 (5 bases). Looked up from germline, CDR1 is KGHSH and CDR2 is LQKENI. The CDR3 is 16 amino acids. Trimming removed 3 bases at V and 0 bases at J, with 15 bases between.

The rearrangement links TRBV10-2 to TRBJ2-7; TRBD1 matches 7 bases. The J segment lost 5 bases and the V segment lost 3 bases, leaving 10 bases of the junction unmatched. The CDR3 length is 15 residues. Germline lookup yields CDR1 WSHSY and CDR2 SAAADI. CDR3 protein: CASSDNGQARHEQYF. CDR3 sequence (DNA): TGCGCCAGCAGTGATAATGGACAGGCACGACACGAGCAGTACTTC.

This chain connects TRBV14 to TRBJ1-1; the D is unclear. The CDR3 contains 15 residues. V was trimmed by 1 base and J by 9 bases, leaving 18 bases between them. From germline, CDR1 is SGHDN and CDR2 FVKESK. CDR3 sequence: CASSQGRGEAQKAFF. The CDR3 DNA sequence: TGTGCCAGCAGCCAAGGCAGAGGAGAGGCTCAAAAAGCTTTCTTT.

Concerning this clone itself: The sample carries other DNA sequences with the same CDR3. The rearrangement joins TRBV2 to TRBJ2-7, with D perhaps matching TRBD1 (6 bases). Trimming cost V 4 bases and J 4 bases, with 8 bases left between them. In germline, CDR1 is SNHLY, CDR2 FYNNEI. The CDR3 has 12 amino acids. The CDR3 spells CASSGQGYEQYF. In nucleotides, the CDR3 is TGTGCCAGCAGTGGGCAGGGGTACGAGCAGTACTTC. Drawing the rest from reference TRBV2 and TRBJ2-7, the complete variable domain is EPEVTQTPSHQVTQMGQEVILRCVPISNHLYFYWYRQILGQKVEFLVSFYNNEISEKSEIFDDQFSVERPDGSNFTLKIRSTKLEDSAMYFCASSGQGYEQYFGPGTRLTVT.

J is TRBJ1-6 and V is TRBV7-8; D is undetermined. The CDR3 contains 15 residues. Trimming took 0 bases from V and 9 from J, leaving 12 bases between them. CDR1 SGHVS and CDR2 FQNEAQ come from the germline V gene. CDR3 in DNA: TGTGCCAGCAGCTTAGCACTGGGAGAGGGTTCACCCCTCCACTTT. This codes for CASSLALGEGSPLHF.

This clone is medium-sized within its sample. This rearrangement joins TRBV6-5 to TRBJ2-1; 9 bases are shared with TRBD2. The trim removed 6 bases at V and 8 bases at J, leaving 8 bases unmatched. Germline CDR1 is MNHEY and CDR2 is SVGAGI. The CDR3 extends over 14 amino acids. The CDR3 region is CASSPAGTSYEQFF. CDR3 bases: TGTGCCAGCAGCCCAGCGGGGACTAGCTATGAGCAGTTCTTC.

This clone was seen just once. This rearrangement joins TRBV7-3 to TRBJ2-5; D gene ambiguous. This CDR3 has 13 residues. Germline-derived CDR1 and CDR2 are SGHTA and FQGTGA. V lost 6 bases, J lost 0 bases, and 8 bases lay in between. CDR3 sequence (DNA): TGTGCCAGCAGTTTCTCGTACCAAGAGACCCAGTACTTC. Translated, it gives CASSFSYQETQYF.

The V and J genes are TRBV9 and TRBJ2-7; 10 bases are shared with TRBD2. The V gene end was trimmed by 0 bases and the J gene end by 4 bases; junction bases not matched to a gene: 4. Per germline, CDR1 SGDLS and CDR2 YYNGEE. The CDR3 has 15 residues. CDR3: CASSVEDSGRYEQYF. The CDR3 DNA follows: TGTGCCAGCAGCGTAGAGGATAGCGGGAGGTACGAGCAGTACTTC.